This T cell receptor (beta chain) derives from a study of blood T cell repertoires in COVID-19. Study-level background: COVID-19 samples from acute and convalescent phases originated in the United States, Italy and Spain. The cDNA or gDNA used as material had been derived from T cells, B-cell-depleted T cells, or PBMCs.

Original methodology: Scientists estimated how many nucleated cells there were by amplifying reference gene primers. Data came from immunoSEQ multiplex PCR; TCRdb stores just in-frame clones and leaves some out. V and J calls and clone size are those listed in that table; D and trimming were worked out from the DNA. Among some 100,000 clones listed, about 83% were seen once. CDR1 is SGHTA and CDR2 is FQGTGA in the germline V gene. V shed 5 bases and J shed 1 base, with 8 bases lying between them. The CDR3 length is 13 residues. The sequencing input was peripheral blood. This receptor was identified in a man in his 70s with acute or convalescent COVID-19. V and J are TRBV7-3 and TRBJ1-1; maybe TRBD1 (5 bases). CDR3 sequence (DNA): TGTGCCAGCAGCCCTACAGGGAACACTGAAGCTTTCTTT. Translating gives CASSPTGNTEAFF.